This is a list of T cell receptor beta chains from one sample in a study of chemoradiotherapy in HPV16-positive cancers. Repertoires were generated with immunoSEQ multiplex PCR, while TCRdb's copy carries only in-frame clones and drops some. There are roughly 4,700 clones in the sample; around 79% occur only once, and 6% to 7% lies in the top ten. Sample: tumor tissue, taken from a patient who underwent chemoradiotherapy. The receptor source for this set is a human donor with HPV-associated anogenital cancer. Each CDR3 is given with its conserved first and last residue. Each record gives: J gene, clone size, D gene, V gene, CDR3 protein, CDR3 DNA. The D gene is left open where the match is weak. Clone size is stated in some rows and not others, as once, few, many or a class when expanded.

>TRBJ2-5|-|-|TRBV11-2
CASSFVTIQETQYF
TGTGCCAGCAGCTTTGTGACTATCCAAGAGACCCAGTACTTC
>TRBJ1-2|-|-|TRBV9
CASSSPGGYGCTF
TGTGCCAGCAGCTCCCCGGGGGGCTATGGCTGCACCTTC
>TRBJ1-4|-|TRBD1|TRBV2
CASTRDSTNEKLFF
TGTGCCAGCACCAGGGACAGCACTAATGAAAAACTGTTTTTT
>TRBJ1-2|-|TRBD1|TRBV4-1
CASSQGTGPGYGYTF
TGCGCCAGCAGCCAAGGGACAGGCCCCGGCTATGGCTACACCTTC
>TRBJ2-3|-|TRBD2|TRBV9
CASSRGAGGPDTQYF
TGTGCCAGTAGCAGGGGAGCGGGGGGGCCAGATACGCAGTATTTT
>TRBJ1-6|few|-|TRBV7-2
CASSFDTSPLHF
TGTGCCAGCAGTTTTGATACTTCACCCCTCCACTTT
>TRBJ2-5|few|TRBD2|TRBV7-2
CASSLMSGGLQETQYF
TGTGCCAGCAGCTTAATGAGCGGGGGCCTCCAAGAGACCCAGTACTTC
>TRBJ2-3|-|-|TRBV15
CATSRAGHPPSKGYF
TGTGCCACCAGCAGAGCGGGACATCCTCCGTCGAAGGGGTATTTT
>TRBJ1-1|-|-|TRBV10-3
CAISEYEGVVTEAFF
TGTGCCATCAGTGAGTACGAGGGAGTGGTCACTGAAGCTTTCTTT
>TRBJ2-7|-|-|TRBV5-1
CASSLGGISYEQYF
TGCGCCAGCAGCTTGGGGGGGATCTCCTACGAGCAGTACTTC
>TRBJ2-7|-|TRBD2|TRBV7-9
CASSLAESGSPEQYF
TGTGCCAGCAGCTTAGCGGAGAGCGGGAGTCCCGAGCAGTACTTC
>TRBJ2-1|-|TRBD2|TRBV5-6
CASSLVGSGGARNEQFF
TGTGCCAGCAGCTTGGTTGGTAGCGGGGGGGCACGGAATGAGCAGTTCTTC
>TRBJ1-1|-|-|TRBV2
CASSRQVEAFF
TGTGCCAGCAGTCGACAAGTTGAAGCTTTCTTT
>TRBJ2-3|-|-|TRBV7-8
CASSLQPGTDTQYF
TGTGCCAGCAGCTTACAGCCAGGGACAGATACGCAGTATTTT
>TRBJ1-1|-|TRBD1|TRBV6-6
CASSLRDRETEAFF
TGTGCCAGCAGCCTAAGGGACAGGGAGACTGAAGCTTTCTTT
>TRBJ2-5|-|-|TRBV5-1
CASSLDGQETQYF
TGCGCCAGCAGCTTGGATGGCCAAGAGACCCAGTACTTC
>TRBJ1-1|-|-|TRBV29-1
CSGFFGQQTMNTEAFF
TGCAGCGGTTTTTTCGGACAGCAGACAATGAACACTGAAGCTTTCTTT
>TRBJ1-4|-|-|TRBV6-1
CASSEALQDFNEKLFF
TGTGCCAGCAGTGAAGCGCTACAGGATTTTAATGAAAAACTGTTTTTT
>TRBJ1-4|-|-|TRBV2
CASSRRGRIEKLFF
TGTGCCAGCAGTCGCAGGGGAAGGATTGAAAAACTGTTTTTT
>TRBJ2-7|-|-|TRBV4-2
CASSQEAGSSYEQYF
TGTGCCAGCAGCCAAGAGGCGGGGAGCTCCTACGAGCAGTACTTC
>TRBJ2-7|few|TRBD2|TRBV4-2
CASSQDKAGGPSTLLSYEQYF
TGTGCCAGCAGCCAAGATAAGGCGGGGGGGCCTAGCACACTCCTCTCCTACGAGCAGTACTTC
>TRBJ2-1|-|-|TRBV7-7
CASSLAELSYNEQFF
TGTGCCAGCAGCTTAGCGGAGCTCTCCTACAATGAGCAGTTCTTC
>TRBJ1-1|-|TRBD1|TRBV11-2
CASGATGVIAEAFF
TGTGCCAGCGGGGCGACAGGGGTAATCGCTGAAGCTTTCTTT
>TRBJ1-2|-|TRBD1|TRBV6-5
CASSNYRGGNYGYTF
TGTGCCAGCAGTAACTACAGGGGGGGTAACTATGGCTACACCTTC
>TRBJ2-3|-|-|TRBV2
CASRRIGPTDTQYF
TGTGCCAGCAGAAGAATTGGGCCCACAGATACGCAGTATTTT
>TRBJ1-2|-|TRBD1|TRBV7-2
CASSRDSYGYTF
TGTGCCAGCAGCCGGGACAGTTATGGCTACACCTTC
>TRBJ2-3|few|-|TRBV5-1
CASSPRPTSLTDTQYF
TGCGCCAGCAGCCCCCGTCCGACGTCGCTCACAGATACGCAGTATTTT
>TRBJ2-1|-|TRBD2|TRBV28
CASSPPGGQSSYNEQFF
TGTGCCAGCAGCCCACCGGGGGGGCAGAGCTCCTACAATGAGCAGTTCTTC
>TRBJ2-1|-|TRBD1|TRBV29-1
CSVEGQGVRDEQFF
TGCAGCGTTGAAGGACAGGGGGTTCGCGATGAGCAGTTCTTC
>TRBJ2-1|-|-|TRBV5-1
CASTPQGGSYNEQFF
TGCGCCAGCACTCCCCAAGGAGGGTCCTACAATGAGCAGTTCTTC
>TRBJ2-2|-|-|TRBV21-1
CASQGQELPGELFF
TGTGCCAGCCAGGGACAGGAGCTCCCTGGGGAGCTGTTTTTT
>TRBJ1-6|few|-|TRBV5-1
CASRRTEDSPLHF
TGCGCCAGCAGGAGGACGGAAGATTCACCCCTCCACTTT
>TRBJ1-3|once|-|TRBV28
CASSLWRGAGNTIYF
TGTGCCAGCAGTTTGTGGAGGGGGGCCGGAAACACCATATATTTT
>TRBJ2-6|-|-|TRBV7-3
CASSIPGTSSGANVLTF
TGTGCCAGCAGCATACCCGGAACGAGCTCTGGGGCCAACGTCCTGACTTTC
>TRBJ2-1|-|TRBD2|TRBV19
CASGLAGGNEQFF
TGTGCCTCGGGACTAGCGGGGGGTAATGAGCAGTTCTTC
>TRBJ2-7|-|-|TRBV6-1
CASFPIPVFSYEQYF
TGTGCCAGCTTCCCGATACCTGTATTCTCCTACGAGCAGTACTTC
>TRBJ2-1|-|TRBD2|TRBV9
CASSRGLAGDNEQFF
TGTGCCAGCAGCCGCGGACTAGCGGGGGACAATGAGCAGTTCTTC
>TRBJ1-2|-|TRBD1|TRBV5-6
CASSPTGQGNYGYTF
TGTGCCAGCAGCCCGACGGGACAGGGGAACTATGGCTACACCTTC
>TRBJ2-2|-|-|TRBV6-1
CASGPGAGELFF
TGTGCCAGCGGACCAGGGGCCGGGGAGCTGTTTTTT
>TRBJ2-5|-|-|TRBV11-2
CASSPNIGGGQETQYF
TGTGCCAGCAGCCCTAATATAGGTGGAGGGCAAGAGACCCAGTACTTC
>TRBJ2-3|-|TRBD2|TRBV5-1
CASSPTGLAGGIDISDTQYF
TGCGCCAGCAGCCCCACCGGCCTAGCGGGGGGTATAGACATCTCCGATACGCAGTATTTT
>TRBJ2-1|-|-|TRBV29-1
CSGSRGNYNEQFF
TGCAGCGGGAGCAGGGGAAACTACAATGAGCAGTTCTTC
>TRBJ1-1|-|-|TRBV19
CASSSLGFGVDTEAFF
TGTGCCAGTAGTTCCTTGGGATTCGGGGTGGACACTGAAGCTTTCTTT
>TRBJ1-2|-|-|TRBV7-9
CASSFGRNYGYTF
TGTGCCAGCAGCTTTGGCCGGAACTATGGCTACACCTTC
>TRBJ1-5|-|TRBD1|TRBV19
CASSRQGQPQHF
TGTGCCAGTAGTAGACAGGGGCAGCCCCAGCATTTT
>TRBJ2-7|-|-|TRBV6-5
CASTTSDSYEQYF
TGTGCCAGCACTACCTCGGACAGCTACGAGCAGTACTTC
>TRBJ2-3|-|-|TRBV20-1
CSAQVEDTQYF
TGCAGTGCCCAGGTAGAAGATACGCAGTATTTT
>TRBJ2-7|-|TRBD2|TRBV27
CASSTSGGTYEQYF
TGTGCCAGCAGCACTAGCGGGGGAACCTACGAGCAGTACTTC
>TRBJ1-2|-|-|TRBV10-3
CATVAEAVSYGYTF
TGTGCCACCGTTGCAGAGGCCGTCTCGTATGGCTACACCTTC
>TRBJ1-1|-|-|TRBV5-1
CASSLRGSRVRTEAFF
TGCGCCAGCAGCTTGAGAGGGAGCAGGGTGAGGACTGAAGCTTTCTTT
>TRBJ2-1|few|-|TRBV7-2
CASSRNGGPLGEQFF
TGTGCCAGCAGTCGTAACGGGGGTCCCCTAGGGGAGCAGTTCTTC
>TRBJ2-1|-|-|TRBV7-9
CASSSYGDEQFF
TGTGCCAGCAGCTCGTACGGTGATGAGCAGTTCTTC